One TCR beta chain is described in this entry. The data originate from a study of CD4 and CD8 cells across lung adenocarcinoma regions. From the PCR reads, TCRdb called clonotypes with MiXCR, one entry per CDR3 protein. This table holds tens of thousands of distinct CDR3 sequences, around 52% found once. The patients had localized lung adenocarcinoma, a non-small cell subtype. The germline V gene has CDR1 MNHNS and CDR2 SASEGT. The CDR3 extends over 13 amino acids. The TCR originated in a male donor with lung adenocarcinoma. The CD4 and CD8 labels of this study may be unreliable. J is TRBJ2-2 and V is TRBV6-1; D assignment may be TRBD1 or TRBD2 (5 bases each). The end of the DNA fits TRBJ2-3 better, so the J call may be wrong. Sequencing was done on a sample of CD4+ T cells from the center of a lung tumor. The CDR3 is CASQGASTEAQYF. CDR3 DNA sequence: TGTGCCAGCCAGGGAGCGAGCACAGAGGCGCAGTATTTT.